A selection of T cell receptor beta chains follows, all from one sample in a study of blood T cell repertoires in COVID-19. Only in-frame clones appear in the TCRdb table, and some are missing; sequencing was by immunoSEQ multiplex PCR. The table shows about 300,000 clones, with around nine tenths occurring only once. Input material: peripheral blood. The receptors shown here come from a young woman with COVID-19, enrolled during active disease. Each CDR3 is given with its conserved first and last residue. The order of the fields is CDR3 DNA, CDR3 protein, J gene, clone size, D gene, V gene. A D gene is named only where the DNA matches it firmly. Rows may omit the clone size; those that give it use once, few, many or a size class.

CDR3nt: TGTGCCAGCAGTTCCAGGATACCTTACAATGAGCAGTTCTTC
CDR3aa: CASSSRIPYNEQFF
j_gene: TRBJ2-1
abundance: .
d_gene: .
v_gene: TRBV28

CDR3nt: TGTGCCAGCAGTCCCCCGGTTGGAGATACGCAGTATTTT
CDR3aa: CASSPPVGDTQYF
j_gene: TRBJ2-3
abundance: .
d_gene: .
v_gene: TRBV6-6

CDR3nt: TGTGCCAGCAGCAGGGACAGGGGTCGAACCTACGAGCAGTACTTC
CDR3aa: CASSRDRGRTYEQYF
j_gene: TRBJ2-7
abundance: .
d_gene: TRBD1
v_gene: TRBV6-5

CDR3nt: TGTGCCAGCAGGACTTCCGGGACAGTATTCACCGGGGAGCTGTTTTTT
CDR3aa: CASRTSGTVFTGELFF
j_gene: TRBJ2-2
abundance: .
d_gene: TRBD1
v_gene: TRBV28

CDR3nt: TGTGCCAGCAGCTTTTACCTGGGGGGGTACGAGCAGTACTTC
CDR3aa: CASSFYLGGYEQYF
j_gene: TRBJ2-7
abundance: .
d_gene: TRBD2
v_gene: TRBV5-5

CDR3nt: TGTGCCAGCAGCTTAGCGGGGGGAATTCAGCCCCAGCATTTT
CDR3aa: CASSLAGGIQPQHF
j_gene: TRBJ1-5
abundance: .
d_gene: .
v_gene: TRBV5-8

CDR3nt: TGTGCCAGCAGGGGGGCGACAGGGGTAAATGAGCAGTTCTTC
CDR3aa: CASRGATGVNEQFF
j_gene: TRBJ2-1
abundance: .
d_gene: TRBD1
v_gene: TRBV2

CDR3nt: TGTGCCAGCAGTGAAGTACACAGGGGAAGGAGTACTGAAGCTTTCTTT
CDR3aa: CASSEVHRGRSTEAFF
j_gene: TRBJ1-1
abundance: .
d_gene: TRBD1
v_gene: TRBV6-1

CDR3nt: TGTGCCAGCAGTTTGCAGGGGGTGGTTGGTGAAAAACTGTTTTTT
CDR3aa: CASSLQGVVGEKLFF
j_gene: TRBJ1-4
abundance: once
d_gene: TRBD1
v_gene: TRBV25-1

CDR3nt: TGTGCCAGCAGCGTAGCTCGGGGAGAGACCCAGTACTTC
CDR3aa: CASSVARGETQYF
j_gene: TRBJ2-5
abundance: .
d_gene: .
v_gene: TRBV9

CDR3nt: TGTGCCAGCAGTCGGGACAGGGCCTACGAGCAGTACTTC
CDR3aa: CASSRDRAYEQYF
j_gene: TRBJ2-7
abundance: once
d_gene: TRBD1
v_gene: TRBV2

CDR3nt: TGTGCCAGTAGGTCACGGGGGGTCGCCTATAATTCACCCCTCCACTTT
CDR3aa: CASRSRGVAYNSPLHF
j_gene: TRBJ1-6
abundance: .
d_gene: .
v_gene: TRBV19

CDR3nt: TGTGCCACCAGTGATTCAGGATCGGGAGACACTGAAGCTTTCTTT
CDR3aa: CATSDSGSGDTEAFF
j_gene: TRBJ1-1
abundance: .
d_gene: .
v_gene: TRBV24-1

CDR3nt: TGTGCCAGCAGTAACTCCCCGACAGCCTCAAACGATGGCTACACCTTC
CDR3aa: CASSNSPTASNDGYTF
j_gene: TRBJ1-2
abundance: .
d_gene: .
v_gene: TRBV6-5

CDR3nt: TGCGCCAGCAGCGGGGGACAGGGAGTGAACACTGAAGCTTTCTTT
CDR3aa: CASSGGQGVNTEAFF
j_gene: TRBJ1-1
abundance: few
d_gene: TRBD1
v_gene: TRBV5-1

CDR3nt: TGTGCCAGCAGCTTGGGACCCGGCGGGGGCGCGGGTGGCTACACCTTC
CDR3aa: CASSLGPGGGAGGYTF
j_gene: TRBJ1-2
abundance: few
d_gene: .
v_gene: TRBV7-2

CDR3nt: TGTGCCAGTAGTATTGCTGTAGACACCGTTAACACTGAAGCTTTCTTT
CDR3aa: CASSIAVDTVNTEAFF
j_gene: TRBJ1-1
abundance: .
d_gene: .
v_gene: TRBV19

CDR3nt: TGTGCCAGCAGTCCGACTGGACGGCCCGGGGAGCCCCAGCATTTT
CDR3aa: CASSPTGRPGEPQHF
j_gene: TRBJ1-5
abundance: .
d_gene: .
v_gene: TRBV28

CDR3nt: TGTGCCAGCTCATTGGACACGAACTATGGCTACACCTTC
CDR3aa: CASSLDTNYGYTF
j_gene: TRBJ1-2
abundance: .
d_gene: .
v_gene: TRBV18

CDR3nt: TGTGCCTATAACGGTTCGGGGGACCGCGGTCAGCCCCAGCATTTT
CDR3aa: CAYNGSGDRGQPQHF
j_gene: TRBJ1-5
abundance: .
d_gene: .
v_gene: TRBV6-8

CDR3nt: TGCGCCAGCACCCGGGGGAGGGATGAAAAACTGTTTTTT
CDR3aa: CASTRGRDEKLFF
j_gene: TRBJ1-4
abundance: .
d_gene: .
v_gene: TRBV5-1

CDR3nt: TGTGCCAGCAGCTTAGCGGCGGCCTCCTACGAGCAGTACTTC
CDR3aa: CASSLAAASYEQYF
j_gene: TRBJ2-7
abundance: .
d_gene: .
v_gene: TRBV7-2

CDR3nt: TGTGCCAGCAGCTTCGGACAGGGGGGAGCGGCCGGGGAGCTGTTTTTT
CDR3aa: CASSFGQGGAAGELFF
j_gene: TRBJ2-2
abundance: .
d_gene: TRBD1
v_gene: TRBV7-9

CDR3nt: TGTGCCAGCAGCGTTAGCGGGGTACCCCCTTTTGAGCAGTTCTTC
CDR3aa: CASSVSGVPPFEQFF
j_gene: TRBJ2-1
abundance: .
d_gene: TRBD2
v_gene: TRBV9

CDR3nt: TGTGCCAGCAGCCGGGACAGGGAAGCTGAAAAACTGTTTTTT
CDR3aa: CASSRDREAEKLFF
j_gene: TRBJ1-4
abundance: .
d_gene: TRBD1
v_gene: TRBV7-2

CDR3nt: TGTGCCAGCAGTGAAAGGGAGTGGCAGCCCCAGCATTTT
CDR3aa: CASSEREWQPQHF
j_gene: TRBJ1-5
abundance: .
d_gene: .
v_gene: TRBV6-1

CDR3nt: TGTGCCATCAGTGATGCCGGGGAAGGTGAAAAACTGTTTTTT
CDR3aa: CAISDAGEGEKLFF
j_gene: TRBJ1-4
abundance: .
d_gene: .
v_gene: TRBV10-3

CDR3nt: TGCGCCAGCAGTACAGGATCCTCTGGAAACACCATATATTTT
CDR3aa: CASSTGSSGNTIYF
j_gene: TRBJ1-3
abundance: once
d_gene: .
v_gene: TRBV5-1

CDR3nt: TGTGCCAGCAGCTTATCAAATCAGGACTACGAGCAGTACTTC
CDR3aa: CASSLSNQDYEQYF
j_gene: TRBJ2-7
abundance: .
d_gene: .
v_gene: TRBV11-1

CDR3nt: TGTGCCAGCTCACCCGGCCAGGGAAGCAATCAGCCCCAGCATTTT
CDR3aa: CASSPGQGSNQPQHF
j_gene: TRBJ1-5
abundance: .
d_gene: .
v_gene: TRBV18

CDR3nt: TGTGCCAGCAGCACCCCGACAGGGGGTAATGAAAAACTGTTTTTT
CDR3aa: CASSTPTGGNEKLFF
j_gene: TRBJ1-4
abundance: .
d_gene: TRBD1
v_gene: TRBV5-6

CDR3nt: TGTGCCAGCAGTTTAGGGGCCCCGGGGAACACTGAAGCTTTCTTT
CDR3aa: CASSLGAPGNTEAFF
j_gene: TRBJ1-1
abundance: few
d_gene: .
v_gene: TRBV27

CDR3nt: TGCGCCAGCAGTGAGGGAAGAGCGGGGGGGCGTCGCGATACGCAGTATTTT
CDR3aa: CASSEGRAGGRRDTQYF
j_gene: TRBJ2-3
abundance: .
d_gene: TRBD2
v_gene: TRBV10-2

CDR3nt: TGCGCCAGCCGGACGTCGGGCGGGGGACCCACCGGGGAGCTGTTTTTT
CDR3aa: CASRTSGGGPTGELFF
j_gene: TRBJ2-2
abundance: once
d_gene: TRBD2
v_gene: TRBV5-1

CDR3nt: TGTGCCAGCAGCCAAACAACTGAAGCTTTCTTT
CDR3aa: CASSQTTEAFF
j_gene: TRBJ1-1
abundance: .
d_gene: .
v_gene: TRBV3-1/TRBV3-2

CDR3nt: TGTGCCAGTGGGGACAGGTTGGCCACTGAAGCTTTCTTT
CDR3aa: CASGDRLATEAFF
j_gene: TRBJ1-1
abundance: once
d_gene: TRBD1
v_gene: TRBV13

CDR3nt: TGTGCCAGCAGTGAAGAGGGCCGGGACAGGGCGTATTTT
CDR3aa: CASSEEGRDRAYF
j_gene: TRBJ1-3
abundance: .
d_gene: TRBD1
v_gene: TRBV6-1

CDR3nt: TGTGCAAGTCGCGAGCGGGGGTCTAGCACAGATACGCAGTATTTT
CDR3aa: CASRERGSSTDTQYF
j_gene: TRBJ2-3
abundance: .
d_gene: .
v_gene: TRBV12-2

CDR3nt: TGTGCCAGCAGCAGACAGGGTAACTCTGGAAACACCATATATTTT
CDR3aa: CASSRQGNSGNTIYF
j_gene: TRBJ1-3
abundance: .
d_gene: TRBD1
v_gene: TRBV7-9

CDR3nt: TGTGCCAGCAGCGCCGATCTCAGTCCTCAGCCCCAGCATTTT
CDR3aa: CASSADLSPQPQHF
j_gene: TRBJ1-5
abundance: .
d_gene: .
v_gene: TRBV9

CDR3nt: TGTGCCAGCAGCCAACAGGGGGGCACTGAAGCTTTCTTT
CDR3aa: CASSQQGGTEAFF
j_gene: TRBJ1-1
abundance: few
d_gene: TRBD1
v_gene: TRBV3-1/TRBV3-2

CDR3nt: TGCGCCACTAGATTACAGGGGAACACTGAAGCTTTCTTT
CDR3aa: CATRLQGNTEAFF
j_gene: TRBJ1-1
abundance: .
d_gene: .
v_gene: TRBV10-2

CDR3nt: TGTGCCAGCAGCCAACTTAGCGGGGCCACAGATACGCAGTATTTT
CDR3aa: CASSQLSGATDTQYF
j_gene: TRBJ2-3
abundance: .
d_gene: TRBD2
v_gene: TRBV3-1/TRBV3-2

CDR3nt: TGTGCCAGCAGCCCACTGGGCTTGAACTATGGCTACACCTTC
CDR3aa: CASSPLGLNYGYTF
j_gene: TRBJ1-2
abundance: .
d_gene: .
v_gene: TRBV11-3

CDR3nt: TGTGCCAGCAACTACAGGGAAGGTGGAAACACCATATATTTT
CDR3aa: CASNYREGGNTIYF
j_gene: TRBJ1-3
abundance: .
d_gene: .
v_gene: TRBV6-5

CDR3nt: TGTGCCAGCAGCCCGAACAGCGGGGCTCGATGGGATACGCAGTATTTT
CDR3aa: CASSPNSGARWDTQYF
j_gene: TRBJ2-3
abundance: .
d_gene: TRBD2
v_gene: TRBV13

CDR3nt: TGTGCCAGCAGCAAGGGAGGCCTAATCTCCTACGAGCAGTACTTC
CDR3aa: CASSKGGLISYEQYF
j_gene: TRBJ2-7
abundance: few
d_gene: .
v_gene: TRBV6-2/TRBV6-3

CDR3nt: TGTGCCAGCTCACCCGACACTAGCGGGCCTTGGAATGAGCAGTTCTTC
CDR3aa: CASSPDTSGPWNEQFF
j_gene: TRBJ2-1
abundance: few
d_gene: TRBD2
v_gene: TRBV18

CDR3nt: TGTGCCAGCTCACCACAGGGGAACTCCTATAATTCACCCCTCCACTTT
CDR3aa: CASSPQGNSYNSPLHF
j_gene: TRBJ1-6
abundance: .
d_gene: .
v_gene: TRBV18

CDR3nt: TGTGCCAGCAGCGACCAGGGTTTTCGTTCACCCCTCCACTTT
CDR3aa: CASSDQGFRSPLHF
j_gene: TRBJ1-6
abundance: .
d_gene: .
v_gene: TRBV9

CDR3nt: TGTGCCAGCAGTGAAGCCTTACAGGGATACGAATTGATGAACACTGAAGCTTTCTTT
CDR3aa: CASSEALQGYELMNTEAFF
j_gene: TRBJ1-1
abundance: .
d_gene: .
v_gene: TRBV6-1

CDR3nt: TGTGCCAGCAGTTACCCGACAGGGAAGGGGGTTTCGAACACTGAAGCTTTCTTT
CDR3aa: CASSYPTGKGVSNTEAFF
j_gene: TRBJ1-1
abundance: few
d_gene: TRBD1
v_gene: TRBV6-2/TRBV6-3

CDR3nt: TGTGCCAGCAGCCCATGGGGACAGGGCCAAGAGACCCAGTACTTC
CDR3aa: CASSPWGQGQETQYF
j_gene: TRBJ2-5
abundance: .
d_gene: TRBD1
v_gene: TRBV7-6

CDR3nt: TGTGCCAGCAGTCCCTCAGGCACAGATACGCAGTATTTT
CDR3aa: CASSPSGTDTQYF
j_gene: TRBJ2-3
abundance: .
d_gene: .
v_gene: TRBV7-3

CDR3nt: TGTGCCAGCAGCTTAGCGGGACAGGGCCCTAACTATGGCTACACCTTC
CDR3aa: CASSLAGQGPNYGYTF
j_gene: TRBJ1-2
abundance: once
d_gene: TRBD1
v_gene: TRBV7-6

CDR3nt: TGTGCCAGCAGCGTACAGACCCAGGGAGGCTACACCTTC
CDR3aa: CASSVQTQGGYTF
j_gene: TRBJ1-2
abundance: .
d_gene: .
v_gene: TRBV9